Listed here is a single T cell receptor beta chain. The sample belongs to a study of blood T cell repertoires in COVID-19. Across the whole study: The United States, Italy and Spain were the sources of the acute and convalescent COVID-19 samples. Nucleic acid was either cDNA or gDNA, and it came from T cells, B-cell-depleted T cells, or PBMCs.

In the original processing: Nucleated cell counts were estimated from reference gene primer amplification. The protocol was immunoSEQ multiplex PCR, while the TCRdb copy is restricted to in-frame clones and leaves out a portion. The V and J calls and clone size come from that table; D and trimming were worked out from the DNA. The data contain approximately 230,000 clones, around 83% of them seen just once; the ten biggest clones take up over 7.5%. Germline-derived CDR1 and CDR2 are LGHDT and YNNKEL (reference sequence). The CDR3 has 14 residues. After removal of 8 bases from V and 0 bases from J, the junction contained 4 bases not matched to a gene.

The sequenced sample was peripheral blood. The chain combines TRBV3-1 (or the pseudogene TRBV3-2) with TRBJ2-1, with TRBD2 matching 7 bases. This clonotype was sampled from a man older than 75 with acute or convalescent COVID-19. The CDR3 spells CASGRGSSYNEQFF. The CDR3 coding sequence is TGTGCCAGCGGTCGCGGGAGCTCCTACAATGAGCAGTTCTTC.